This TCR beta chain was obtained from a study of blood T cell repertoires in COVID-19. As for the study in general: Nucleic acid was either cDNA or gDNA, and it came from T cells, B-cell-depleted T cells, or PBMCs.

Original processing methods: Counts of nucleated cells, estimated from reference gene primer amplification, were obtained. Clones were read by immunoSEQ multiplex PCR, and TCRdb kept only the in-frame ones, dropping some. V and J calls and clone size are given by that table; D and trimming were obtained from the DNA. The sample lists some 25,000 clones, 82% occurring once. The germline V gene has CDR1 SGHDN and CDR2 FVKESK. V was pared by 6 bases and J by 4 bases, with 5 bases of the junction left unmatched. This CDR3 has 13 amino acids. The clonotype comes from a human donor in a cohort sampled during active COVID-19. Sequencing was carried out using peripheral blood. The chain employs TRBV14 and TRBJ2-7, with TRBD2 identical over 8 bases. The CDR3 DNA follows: TGTGCCAGCAGGTCCGGCGGGAGGTACGAGCAGTACTTC. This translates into CASRSGGRYEQYF.